The rows below give T cell receptor beta chains drawn from one sample of a study of circulating CD8 cells and anti-PD-1 response in melanoma. TCRdb ran MiXCR on the reads and lists one entry per CDR3 protein. The profile shows approximately 900 distinct CDR3 sequences, around 5.7% of them singletons. The material was CD8+ T cells from PBMCs, obtained at baseline or after one month of anti-PD-1 therapy (not recorded which). These TCRs come from a human donor with melanoma. The CDR3 runs from the conserved cysteine through the conserved F or W. A D gene is named only where the DNA matches it firmly. The size field is filled for only some rows; it gives once, few, many or a size class.

CASSYGALGDGNSPLHF | TGTGCCAGCAGTTACGGGGCGCTGGGTGATGGTAATTCACCCCTCCACTTT | TRBV6-6 | medium-sized | . | TRBJ1-6
CASSLSRGHPYEQYF | TGTGCCAGCAGTTTATCGAGGGGACACCCTTACGAGCAGTACTTC | TRBV27 | medium-sized | . | TRBJ2-7
CATSPGLGTEAFF | TGTGCCACCAGCCCTGGATTAGGGACTGAAGCTTTCTTT | TRBV19 | large | . | TRBJ1-1
CSVARRDANTGELFF | TGCAGCGTTGCTAGGCGGGACGCGAACACCGGGGAGCTGTTTTTT | TRBV29-1 | large | . | TRBJ2-2
CSARDRGGPSNQPQHF | TGCAGTGCTAGAGATCGGGGGGGGCCCAGCAATCAGCCCCAGCATTTT | TRBV20-1 | large | . | TRBJ1-5
CASSLYQGGRGEQYF | TGTGCCAGCAGTTTATATCAGGGGGGTCGCGGTGAGCAGTACTTC | TRBV27 | large | . | TRBJ2-7
CSARVGSTEAFF | TGCAGTGCTAGGGTGGGTAGCACTGAAGCTTTCTTT | TRBV20-1 | medium-sized | . | TRBJ1-1
CASSVGGKPYEQYF | TGTGCCAGCAGCGTTGGGGGGAAGCCCTACGAGCAGTACTTC | TRBV9 | large | . | TRBJ2-7
CSGRDSYGYTF | TGCAGCGGCCGGGACAGCTATGGCTACACCTTC | TRBV29-1 | hyperexpanded | TRBD1 | TRBJ1-2
CASSFREDNEQFF | TGTGCCAGCAGTTTCCGGGAAGACAATGAGCAGTTCTTC | TRBV25-1 | large | . | TRBJ2-1
CASSGARTALYGYTF | TGTGCCAGCAGTGGAGCCCGGACAGCGCTCTATGGCTACACCTTC | TRBV6-1 | medium-sized | . | TRBJ1-2
CATSRQVFDTEAFF | TGTGCCACCAGCAGACAGGTCTTTGACACTGAAGCTTTCTTT | TRBV15 | medium-sized | . | TRBJ1-1
CAWGQGANEQFF | TGTGCCTGGGGACAGGGGGCGAATGAGCAGTTCTTC | TRBV30 | medium-sized | TRBD1 | TRBJ2-1
CATSDITGSSYSEQFF | TGTGCCACCAGTGATATTACTGGCAGCTCCTACAGTGAGCAGTTCTTC | TRBV24-1 | large | . | TRBJ2-1
CASSRGQGREQYF | TGTGCCAGCAGCCGGGGACAGGGGAGGGAGCAGTACTTC | TRBV7-3 | large | TRBD1 | TRBJ2-7
CSASTGGGPRSQHF | TGCAGTGCTAGTACAGGGGGCGGCCCACGGTCCCAGCATTTT | TRBV20-1 | medium-sized | TRBD1 | TRBJ1-5
CASGLAGGRTGELFF | TGTGCCAGTGGACTAGCGGGAGGCCGGACCGGGGAGCTGTTTTTT | TRBV19 | large | TRBD2 | TRBJ2-2
CASSQDYRHGAFF | TGCGCCAGCAGCCAAGATTACAGGCACGGGGCTTTCTTT | TRBV4-1 | medium-sized | . | TRBJ1-1
CASPSRAHRTDPKGEQYF | TGTGCCAGCCCTTCCCGGGCCCACCGGACAGACCCTAAGGGCGAGCAGTACTTC | TRBV6-5 | medium-sized | . | TRBJ2-7
CASSDGAGLGSYNEQFF | TGTGCCAGCAGTGATGGGGCAGGGCTTGGGTCCTACAATGAGCAGTTCTTC | TRBV2 | medium-sized | . | TRBJ2-1
CASGPGTGFHGYTF | TGTGCCAGCGGACCCGGGACAGGGTTTCATGGCTACACCTTC | TRBV7-2 | large | TRBD1 | TRBJ1-2
CASSGSYEQYF | TGCGCCAGCAGCGGAAGCTACGAGCAGTACTTC | TRBV5-1 | medium-sized | . | TRBJ2-7
CASRGPQVPNSYEQYF | TGTGCCAGCAGGGGTCCACAGGTCCCCAACTCCTACGAGCAGTACTTC | TRBV28 | large | . | TRBJ2-7
CASSSWTGNQPQHF | TGTGCCAGCAGTTCCTGGACAGGCAATCAGCCCCAGCATTTT | TRBV27 | large | . | TRBJ1-5
CASSQEDSGMNTEAFF | TGTGCCAGCAGCCAAGAAGACAGCGGCATGAACACTGAAGCTTTCTTT | TRBV4-2 | large | . | TRBJ1-1
CATSEPAGSSTDTQYF | TGTGCCACCAGTGAACCAGCGGGGAGTAGCACAGATACGCAGTATTTT | TRBV24-1 | large | TRBD2 | TRBJ2-3
CASSRLAGVSETQYF | TGTGCCAGCAGTAGACTAGCGGGAGTGTCGGAGACCCAGTACTTC | TRBV7-3 | medium-sized | TRBD2 | TRBJ2-5
CASSDEVAGELFF | TGTGCCAGCAGTGACGAAGTGGCCGGGGAGCTGTTTTTT | TRBV2 | medium-sized | . | TRBJ2-2
CASSIFGGTYNEQFF | TGTGCCAGTAGTATTTTCGGGGGAACGTACAATGAGCAGTTCTTC | TRBV19 | few | . | TRBJ2-1
CASSLGTSGGSTDTQYF | TGTGCCAGCAGCCTCGGGACTAGCGGGGGCAGCACAGATACGCAGTATTTT | TRBV28 | medium-sized | TRBD2 | TRBJ2-3
CASSGGHLETQYF | TGTGCCAGCAGCGGGGGACATTTGGAGACCCAGTACTTC | TRBV5-6 | few | . | TRBJ2-5
CATSELLTGPQHF | TGTGCCACCAGTGAGTTACTCACGGGGCCCCAGCATTTT | TRBV24-1 | large | . | TRBJ1-5
CATGTSETYEQYF | TGTGCCACGGGGACTAGCGAAACCTACGAGCAGTACTTC | TRBV24-1 | medium-sized | TRBD2 | TRBJ2-7
CASSVDTSYYEQYF | TGTGCCAGCAGCGTGGACACAAGCTACTACGAGCAGTACTTC | TRBV7-2 | large | . | TRBJ2-7
CASSLPPGNEQFF | TGTGCCAGCAGCCTCCCCCCAGGGAATGAGCAGTTCTTC | TRBV27 | large | . | TRBJ2-1
CASSLRSYSTDTQYF | TGTGCCAGCAGCTTAAGGAGTTATAGCACAGATACGCAGTATTTT | TRBV7-6 | medium-sized | . | TRBJ2-3
CASSRDRRSDTQYF | TGTGCCAGTAGCAGGGACAGGAGGAGCGATACGCAGTATTTT | TRBV19 | . | TRBD1 | TRBJ2-3
CASSVEGRGAFF | TGTGCCAGCAGCGTAGAAGGACGCGGAGCTTTCTTT | TRBV9 | medium-sized | . | TRBJ1-1
CSARELAGNHNEQFF | TGCAGTGCTAGGGAACTAGCGGGTAATCACAATGAGCAGTTCTTC | TRBV20-1 | medium-sized | TRBD2 | TRBJ2-1
CASDSLGADMQYF | TGTGCCAGTGACTCGTTGGGCGCAGATATGCAGTATTTC | TRBV28 | few | . | TRBJ2-3
CSASETSGGPNEQYF | TGCAGTGCTAGCGAAACTAGCGGGGGCCCCAACGAGCAGTACTTC | TRBV20-1 | large | TRBD2 | TRBJ2-7
CASSSHVNNNSPLHF | TGTGCCAGCAGTTCCCACGTGAATAATAATTCACCCCTCCACTTT | TRBV28 | large | . | TRBJ1-6
CASSLGQVFTDTQYF | TGTGCCAGCAGTCTGGGACAGGTGTTCACAGATACGCAGTATTTT | TRBV9 | large | TRBD1 | TRBJ2-3
CSVEGRGQGADEQFF | TGCAGCGTTGAAGGGAGGGGACAGGGGGCCGATGAGCAGTTCTTC | TRBV29-1 | large | TRBD1 | TRBJ2-1
CASSSSGILNEQFF | TGTGCCAGCAGTTCTAGCGGGATCCTGAATGAGCAGTTCTTC | TRBV28 | few | TRBD2 | TRBJ2-1
CATSPGTEKTQYF | TGTGCCACCAGTCCTGGAACGGAGAAGACCCAGTACTTC | TRBV24-1 | large | . | TRBJ2-5